The rows below give T cell receptor beta chains drawn from one sample of a study of blood T cell repertoires in COVID-19. Libraries were prepared by immunoSEQ multiplex PCR; TCRdb keeps only in-frame clonotypes and omits some of them. The sample carries over 200,000 clones, roughly 90% recorded once. Sequencing was performed on peripheral blood. The receptors derive from a man aged 60 to 69 with COVID-19, enrolled during active disease. The CDR3 runs from the conserved cysteine through the conserved F or W. The D gene is left open where the match is weak. Some rows mark clone size as missing; the rest say once, few, many or name a class of expanded clone.

j_gene	len	d_gene	v_gene	abundance	CDR3aa	CDR3nt
TRBJ2-2	23	TRBD1	TRBV10-3	NA	CAISESDRGLQKEIKPNTGELFF	TGTGCCATCAGTGAGTCTGACAGGGGGCTCCAGAAGGAGATCAAACCGAACACCGGGGAGCTGTTTTTT
TRBJ2-3	12	NA	TRBV7-2	NA	CASSPSRDTQYF	TGTGCCAGCAGCCCCAGTCGAGATACGCAGTATTTT
TRBJ2-7	13	NA	TRBV5-5	NA	CASSLAHGGEQYF	TGTGCCAGCAGCTTGGCCCACGGGGGCGAGCAGTACTTC
TRBJ2-5	18	TRBD2	TRBV4-2	NA	CASSPASGGRPFQETQYF	TGTGCCAGCAGCCCCGCTAGCGGGGGCCGTCCCTTCCAAGAGACCCAGTACTTC
TRBJ2-2	15	TRBD2	TRBV12-5	few	CASVSGGRGTGELFF	TGTGCTAGTGTCAGCGGGGGCCGCGGCACCGGGGAGCTGTTTTTT
TRBJ2-1	16	NA	TRBV9	NA	CASSASSPLSYNEQFF	TGTGCCAGCAGCGCCTCTAGCCCCCTCTCCTACAATGAGCAGTTCTTC
TRBJ1-1	14	TRBD1	TRBV3-1/TRBV3-2	NA	CASSPGQVNTEAFF	TGTGCCAGCAGCCCGGGACAGGTGAACACTGAAGCTTTCTTT
TRBJ1-3	14	TRBD1	TRBV29-1	once	CSVRPGQGGNTIYF	TGCAGCGTGAGGCCGGGACAGGGTGGAAACACCATATATTTT
TRBJ2-1	17	NA	TRBV5-1	NA	CASSLAAGARSYNEQFF	TGCGCCAGCAGCTTGGCCGCGGGGGCCCGGTCCTACAATGAGCAGTTCTTC
TRBJ1-3	17	NA	TRBV19	NA	CASSIWGREESGNTIYF	TGTGCCAGTAGTATCTGGGGCAGGGAAGAATCTGGAAACACCATATATTTT
TRBJ2-4	13	NA	TRBV11-3	NA	CASSLAGENIQYF	TGTGCCAGCAGCTTAGCGGGGGAAAACATTCAGTACTTC
TRBJ1-5	13	NA	TRBV11-2	NA	CASSLFLDQPQHF	TGTGCCAGCAGCTTATTCCTAGATCAGCCCCAGCATTTT
TRBJ1-5	15	NA	TRBV6-2/TRBV6-3	NA	CASSYRSGENQPQHF	TGTGCCAGCAGTTACCGTTCAGGGGAAAATCAGCCCCAGCATTTT
TRBJ1-1	14	NA	TRBV3-1/TRBV3-2	NA	CASSRQFRNTEAFF	TGTGCCAGCAGCCGCCAGTTTCGAAACACTGAAGCTTTCTTT
TRBJ2-1	15	TRBD2	TRBV28	NA	CASSFGGRALNEQFF	TGTGCCAGCAGTTTTGGCGGGAGGGCCCTCAATGAGCAGTTCTTC
TRBJ1-1	14	NA	TRBV6-5	NA	CASSHFSWPDEAFF	TGTGCCAGCAGTCACTTTAGCTGGCCAGATGAAGCTTTCTTT
TRBJ2-7	14	NA	TRBV19	NA	CASKRIGGTDEQYF	TGTGCCAGTAAAAGGATAGGGGGTACGGACGAGCAGTACTTC
TRBJ1-6	14	NA	TRBV3-1/TRBV3-2	NA	CASSQRQSNSPLHF	TGTGCCAGCAGCCAGAGACAGTCTAATTCACCCCTCCACTTT
TRBJ1-2	12	NA	TRBV10-3	NA	CAISEDRRGYTF	TGTGCCATCAGTGAGGACAGGCGTGGCTACACCTTC
TRBJ1-3	16	NA	TRBV7-3	NA	CASSPPGHRSGNTIYF	TGTGCCAGCAGCCCCCCGGGACACCGCTCTGGAAACACCATATATTTT
TRBJ1-2	15	TRBD1	TRBV5-1	NA	CASSLQTGGGYGYTF	TGCGCCAGCAGCCTTCAGACAGGGGGAGGGTATGGCTACACCTTC
TRBJ1-2	14	NA	TRBV5-4	NA	CASSLDGQGSLVTF	TGTGCCAGCAGCTTGGATGGTCAGGGCTCCTTAGTCACCTTC
TRBJ2-2	16	TRBD2	TRBV14	NA	CASSRTSGANTGELFF	TGTGCCAGCAGCCGGACTAGCGGAGCGAACACCGGGGAGCTGTTTTTT
TRBJ2-1	14	NA	TRBV10-1	NA	CASNREPTYNEQFF	TGCGCCAGCAACCGGGAGCCAACCTACAATGAGCAGTTCTTC